This T cell receptor (beta chain) comes out of a study of blood T cell repertoires in COVID-19. Turning to the study itself: Samples came from the United States, Italy and Spain, spanning acute and convalescent COVID-19. Nucleic acid was either cDNA or gDNA, and it came from T cells, B-cell-depleted T cells, or PBMCs.

Either two negative PCRs, clearance, or symptom resolution qualified Cohort 3 donors as recovered. The CDR3 is made up of 15 amino acids. CDR1 SGHTA and CDR2 FQGNSA come from the germline V gene. Germline trimming cut 4 bases from V and 7 bases from J; bases unmatched to any gene: 7. Libraries were prepared by immunoSEQ multiplex PCR; TCRdb keeps only in-frame clonotypes and omits some of them. The repertoire includes 110,000 to 150,000 clones, just over 85% of them detected once, and around 4.5% sits in the top ten. The TCR originated in a man aged 45-65 years who had recovered from COVID-19. Sequencing was carried out using PBMCs or T cells enriched from blood (not recorded which). V usage is TRBV7-2 and J usage is TRBJ2-6; 7 positions agree with TRBD1. The CDR3 bases are TGTGCCAGCAGCTCCGCTCGACAGGGAGCCAACGTCCTGACTTTC. Encoded protein: CASSSARQGANVLTF.